This TCR beta chain was sequenced during a study of response to subunit inactivated influenza vaccine. Broader study findings: Each seasonal flu vaccination may recruit only limited new T cells, authors suggested.

One entry per CDR3 protein, called by TCRdb with MiXCR from the RT-PCR reads. The data show a few hundred thousand distinct CDR3 sequences, around a fifth seen once. Remarks on this clonotype: Its matching antigen is unknown.

This CDR3 region has 13 residues. The ends were cut back, 5 bases at V and 1 base at J, with 9 bases in the middle. The germline V gene has CDR1 SGHRS and CDR2 YFSETQ. This clonotype was sampled from a man aged 45 to 75 who received an inactivated influenza vaccine. Sequenced here: PBMCs from blood, sampled about 19 months after vaccination. The chain carries TRBV5-1 and TRBJ2-5; D not certain. CDR3 sequence reads: CASRIGFQETQYF. The CDR3 DNA reads as TGCGCCAGCAGGATTGGATTCCAAGAGACCCAGTACTTC.